The 10 T cell receptor beta chains reported below all come from one sample, sequenced in a study of blood T cell repertoires in COVID-19 (dated by TCRdb to about 2020). Receptor libraries were prepared by the immunoSEQ multiplex PCR assay. TCRdb retrieved this table from immuneACCESS and kept in-frame rearrangements only. Not all clones are present; in checked studies, unresolved V genes account for under half, and no reason is known for the remainder. For this sample there are about 430,000 clones; 80% to 90% appear just once. The ten largest clones capture around 1.1% of the sample. The sequenced material came from PBMCs or T cells enriched from blood (not recorded which). The receptors were sampled from a man aged 25-45 years who had recovered from COVID-19.

J is TRBJ2-1 and V is TRBV3-1 (or the pseudogene TRBV3-2); 13 nucleotides align to TRBD2. Germline CDR1 and CDR2: LGHDT and YNNKEL (reference sequence). This CDR3 spans 16 amino acids. The ends lost 4 bases at V and 3 bases at J; junction bases unmatched: 3. DNA of the CDR3: TGTGCCAGCAGCCGACTAGCGGGAGGAGGCTACAATGAGCAGTTCTTC. The encoded protein is CASSRLAGGGYNEQFF.

The CDR3 DNA sequence: TGTGCCAGCAGCATGACAGGGTACAATGAGCAGTTCTTC. Translating gives CASSMTGYNEQFF. The chain carries TRBV2 and TRBJ2-1; 7 nucleotides align to TRBD1. The V and J ends lost 6 bases and 4 bases, in that order; junction bases with no gene match: 3. The CDR3 runs 13 residues. The germline V gene encodes CDR1 SNHLY and CDR2 FYNNEI.

The V gene is TRBV6-5, the J gene TRBJ2-7; possible D gene TRBD1, 6 bases. Trimming removed 7 bases at V and 3 bases at J, with 13 bases between. CDR3 length equals 13 residues. The germline V gene encodes CDR1 MNHEY and CDR2 SVGAGI. CDR3 region: CASMLTGFYEQYF. CDR3 bases: TGTGCCAGCATGCTGACAGGTTTCTACGAGCAGTACTTC.

The V and J genes are TRBV7-2 and TRBJ2-7, with 7 bases identical to TRBD1. Trimming cost V 5 bases and J 5 bases; bases outside gene matches: 12. Per germline, CDR1 SGHTA and CDR2 FQGNSA. There are 15 residues in the CDR3. CDR3 loop: CASSPSQGVYDEQYF. For the CDR3, the DNA is TGTGCCAGCAGCCCCAGTCAGGGGGTATATGACGAGCAGTACTTC.

In regard to this clone: Distinct nucleotide sequences in the sample also encode this CDR3. The J gene is TRBJ1-4, the V gene TRBV5-1; 9 bases fit TRBD1. Trimming cost V 0 bases and J 7 bases; bases outside gene matches: 1. The CDR3 spans 14 residues. Germline CDR1 is SGHRS and CDR2 is YFSETQ. CDR3 amino acids: CASSLGQGVEKLFF. The CDR3, as DNA: TGCGCCAGCAGCTTGGGACAGGGGGTTGAAAAACTGTTTTTT.

V is TRBV30 and J is TRBJ1-4; TRBD1 matches 9 bases. Germline V lookup: CDR1 GTSNPN, CDR2 SVGIG (reference sequence). The CDR3 extends over 15 amino acids. J gave up 5 bases and V 3 bases, and 7 bases lay outside the gene matches. The CDR3 DNA reads as TGTGCCTGGAGCGCTGGAGGGACAGGGAATGAAAAACTGTTTTTT. Translating gives CAWSAGGTGNEKLFF.

The V call is TRBV5-4, the J call TRBJ2-6; 7 nucleotides line up with TRBD1. Germline assignment: CDR1 SGHNT and CDR2 YYREEE (reference sequence). With V trimmed by 5 bases and J by 0 bases, 8 bases remained unmatched. CDR3 size: 17 residues. CDR3 nucleotide sequence: TGTGCCAGCAGGTCCGGGACAGCCAGCTCTGGGGCCAACGTCCTGACTTTC. Translated, it gives CASRSGTASSGANVLTF.

The rearrangement links TRBV7-2 to TRBJ2-2; TRBD1 matches 8 bases. The CDR3 consists of 16 residues. Trimming cost V 5 bases and J 1 base; bases outside gene matches: 6. Looked up from germline, CDR1 is SGHTA and CDR2 is FQGNSA. The CDR3 reads CASSEGGTGNTGELFF. DNA for the CDR3: TGTGCCAGCAGCGAAGGGGGGACAGGGAACACCGGGGAGCTGTTTTTT.

The chain has TRBV9 and TRBJ1-6; a weak D match, TRBD1 (5 bases). The germline V and J ends were trimmed by 0 bases and 5 bases, with 15 bases remaining between them. The CDR3 runs 17 residues. CDR1 is SGDLS and CDR2 is YYNGEE in the germline V gene. The chain's CDR3 is CASSVAPGPTDNSPLHF. The DNA of the CDR3 is TGTGCCAGCAGCGTAGCCCCAGGGCCGACAGATAATTCACCCCTCCACTTT.

This clone appeared a single time. The V and J genes are TRBV5-4 and TRBJ2-7; 14 bases are shared with TRBD2. V was clipped by 1 base and J by 3 bases; unmatched bases: 12. This CDR3 comprises 19 residues. Germline-derived CDR1 and CDR2 are SGHNT and YYREEE (reference sequence). CDR3 nucleotide sequence: TGTGCCAGCAGCTTGCCTGCCGGGACTAGCGGGAGCGGTCGCTACGAGCAGTACTTC. Encoded protein: CASSLPAGTSGSGRYEQYF.